These 29 T cell receptor beta chains were sequenced from one sample in a study of T-cell reconstitution after alpha-beta-depleted transplantation in children. This sample's TCRbeta library carried unique molecular identifier barcodes. MiXCR was run by TCRdb on the PCR reads, yielding one entry per CDR3 protein. The table has a few hundred thousand distinct CDR3 sequences, about 40% seen once. Sequences were derived from PBMCs, sampled before TCRalphabeta/CD19-depleted stem cell transplant. These receptors were obtained from a girl aged 2 to 9 with aplastic anemia, due to receive a stem cell transplant.

This chain uses TRBV10-3 with TRBJ2-1; D ambiguous. V lost 2 bases, J lost 9 bases, and 5 bases lay in between. This CDR3 comprises 11 residues. Germline loops: CDR1 ENHRY, CDR2 SYGVKD. Here the CDR3 DNA reads TGTGCCATCAGTGAGGGTAGTGAGCAGTTCTTC. It codes for CAISEGSEQFF.

CDR3 region: CASRPGPRKLETQYF. As DNA, the CDR3 is TGTGCCAGCAGGCCGGGACCACGGAAGTTGGAGACCCAGTACTTC. This sequence joins TRBV2 and TRBJ2-5, with D perhaps assigned TRBD1 or TRBD2 (5 bases each). The CDR3 consists of 15 residues. Germline assignment: CDR1 SNHLY and CDR2 FYNNEI. Trimming took 6 bases from V and 5 from J, leaving 19 bases between them.

This clonotype was picked up many times. This chain uses TRBV20-1 with TRBJ2-1; 8 nucleotides agree with TRBD2. From germline, CDR1 is DFQATT and CDR2 SNEGSKA (reference sequence). The junction had 5 bases not matched to a gene; V was cut back by 0 bases and J by 4 bases. This CDR3 contains 15 residues. The CDR3 DNA is TGCAGTGCTAGAGATCGGGCTAGCGGGTACAATGAGCAGTTCTTC. Its translation: CSARDRASGYNEQFF.

The gene calls are TRBV6-6 and TRBJ2-7; maybe TRBD1 (5 bases). V lost 0 bases to trimming and J lost 4 bases, with 7 bases between them. Germline values: CDR1 MNHNY, CDR2 SVGAGI (reference sequence). The CDR3 loop spans 13 amino acids. CDR3 in amino acids: CASSYSGPYEQYF. CDR3 in DNA: TGTGCCAGCAGTTACTCGGGGCCGTACGAGCAGTACTTC.

This clonotype appeared a few times. V is TRBV12-3 or TRBV12-4 and J is TRBJ2-1, with 7 bases lining up with TRBD2. There are 14 residues in the CDR3. V was pared by 6 bases and J by 5 bases, with 7 bases of the junction left unmatched. CDR3 bases: TGTGCCAGCAGCCTCAGACTAGCCCACAATGAGCAGTTCTTC. This translates into CASSLRLAHNEQFF.

This clonotype was observed a few times. This chain uses TRBV29-1 with TRBJ2-2; D call uncertain. The germline V and J ends were trimmed by 4 bases and 1 base, with 10 bases remaining between them. Germline-derived CDR1 and CDR2 are SQVTM and ANQGSEA. The CDR3 contains 14 residues. The CDR3 loop reads CSVGIGGNTGELFF. The CDR3 DNA reads as TGCAGCGTTGGAATTGGCGGGAACACCGGGGAGCTGTTTTTT.

The chain carries TRBV20-1 and TRBJ2-5; TRBD1 matches 7 bases. V trimming: 0 bases; J trimming: 6 bases; junction bases outside the gene matches: 7. This CDR3 has 14 residues. Germline V gene lookup returns CDR1 DFQATT and CDR2 SNEGSKA (reference sequence). The CDR3 sequence: CSAREGGKGKTQYF. The CDR3 DNA reads TGCAGTGCTAGAGAAGGGGGCAAGGGGAAGACCCAGTACTTC.

The chain links TRBV3-1 to TRBJ2-7, with 9 bases identical to TRBD2. Germline values: CDR1 LGHDT, CDR2 YNNKEL (reference sequence). This CDR3 contains 16 residues. V lost 4 bases to trimming and J lost 7 bases; unmatched junction nucleotides: 14. The CDR3 protein is CASSPQRTSVLREQYF. CDR3 in DNA: TGTGCCAGCAGCCCTCAAAGGACTAGCGTCCTACGGGAGCAGTACTTC.

This clonotype has more than one count but fewer than ten. The chain uses TRBV5-1 and TRBJ2-1; 7 bases fit TRBD2. The germline V gene encodes CDR1 SGHRS and CDR2 YFSETQ. Unmatched junction bases numbered 16, after V lost 3 bases and J lost 10 bases. The CDR3 extends over 16 amino acids. The CDR3 here is CASSYDQLARKQEQFF. CDR3 nucleotides: TGCGCCAGCAGCTACGACCAACTAGCGAGAAAGCAGGAGCAGTTCTTC. The full variable domain, in which reference TRBV5-1 and TRBJ2-1 provide the parts outside the CDR3, is KAGVTQTPRYLIKTRGQQVTLSCSPISGHRSVSWYQQTPGQGLQFLFEYFSETQRNKGNFPGRFSGRQFSNSRSEMNVSTLELGDSALYLCASSYDQLARKQEQFFGPGTRLTVL.

In this sample, this clonotype turned up many times. The gene calls are TRBV5-1 and TRBJ2-3; tentatively, D is TRBD2 (6 bases). CDR1 SGHRS and CDR2 YFSETQ come from the germline V gene. There are 15 residues in the CDR3. Trimming cost V 0 bases and J 1 base, with 9 bases left between them. CDR3 nucleotide sequence: TGCGCCAGCAGCTTGGCGGGAGCAGGCACAGATACGCAGTATTTT. It encodes CASSLAGAGTDTQYF.

The table lists this clonotype with a few counts. The chain is built from TRBV6-2 or TRBV6-3 and TRBJ2-1; 8 positions match TRBD1. V lost 6 bases, J lost 8 bases, and 12 bases stayed unmatched. Germline V CDR1 and CDR2: MNHEY, SVGEGT. There are 15 residues in the CDR3. CDR3 region: CASSRDRGGVDEQFF. The DNA for the CDR3 is TGTGCCAGCAGCCGCGACAGGGGAGGAGTCGATGAGCAGTTCTTC.

Concerning this clonotype itself: It may be a read error: a sequence one base away is much more abundant. J is TRBJ2-7 and V is TRBV12-3 or TRBV12-4; a possible D gene is TRBD2 (6 bases). The CDR3 consists of 14 residues. CDR3 amino acids: CASSFGEVSYELYF. The CDR3 nucleotides read TGTGCCAGCAGTTTTGGGGAGGTGTCCTACGAGCTGTACTTC.

This clonotype occurred many times. The genes are TRBV29-1 and TRBJ1-1; D is unresolved. V shed 2 bases and J shed 1 base, with 8 bases lying between them. CDR1 and CDR2 from the germline V gene are SQVTM and ANQGSEA. The CDR3 is 13 amino acids. The CDR3 loop is CSVERAGNTEAFF. The CDR3 DNA is TGCAGCGTTGAACGGGCAGGGAACACTGAAGCTTTCTTT.

This clonotype has just a few counts. The V and J genes are TRBV6-4 and TRBJ1-2; D remains ambiguous. CDR1 is MRHNA, CDR2 SNTAGT, per germline. Trimming took off 8 bases at V and 4 bases at J, with 5 bases between the two ends. This CDR3 has 10 residues. The CDR3 nucleotides are TGTGCCAGCTTTTTCTATGGCTACACCTTC. It translates to CASFFYGYTF.

This clonotype was observed at least ten times. The chain joins TRBV5-4 to TRBJ2-3, with TRBD2 identical over 9 bases. Germline V gene sequence: CDR1 SGHNT, CDR2 YYREEE (reference sequence). J gave up 5 bases and V 2 bases, and 9 bases lay outside the gene matches. This CDR3 is built from 16 residues. The CDR3: CASSFLLAGYGDTQYF. In nucleotides, the CDR3 is TGTGCCAGCAGCTTCCTCCTAGCGGGATACGGAGATACGCAGTATTTT.

In nucleotides, the CDR3 is TGTGCCAGCAGTTTGGGCGGTCCAACTGAGCAGTTCTTC. Amino acid sequence: CASSLGGPTEQFF. V and J are TRBV12-3 or TRBV12-4 and TRBJ2-1; no reliable D call. CDR3 length: 13 amino acids. The V and J ends lost 3 bases and 9 bases respectively, with 12 bases between them.

The chain combines TRBV28 with TRBJ2-1; D might be TRBD2 (6 bases). The CDR3 extends over 13 amino acids. Germline V lookup: CDR1 MDHEN, CDR2 SYDVKM. V shed 5 bases and J shed 8 bases, with 13 bases lying between them. The CDR3 protein is CASSMREVHEQFF. The CDR3 nucleotides read TGTGCCAGCAGTATGAGGGAGGTCCATGAGCAGTTCTTC.

The chain carries TRBV7-8 and TRBJ2-1, with 7 bases identical to TRBD2. J gave up 6 bases and V 8 bases, and 7 bases lay outside the gene matches. Germline assignment: CDR1 SGHVS and CDR2 FQNEAQ. The CDR3 runs 13 residues. As DNA, the CDR3 is TGTGCCAGCGGGGGACTACCAGGCAATGAGCAGTTCTTC. Translated: CASGGLPGNEQFF.

The table lists this clonotype with many counts. The chain links TRBV12-3 or TRBV12-4 to TRBJ1-5; D is ambiguous. The V end was cut by 0 bases, the J end by 7 bases, with 7 bases between. This CDR3 comprises 13 residues. The CDR3 reads CASSLADPQPQHF. The CDR3 DNA reads as TGTGCCAGCAGTTTAGCCGACCCGCAGCCCCAGCATTTT.

This clonotype has only a few counts. The chain is built from TRBV7-8 and TRBJ2-2; a possible D gene is TRBD1 (6 bases). Germline CDR1 and CDR2: SGHVS and FQNEAQ. This CDR3 comprises 15 residues. V lost 0 bases and J 7 bases, leaving 12 bases between the germline ends. The CDR3 spells CASSLARSGVGELFF. For the CDR3, the DNA is TGTGCCAGCAGCTTAGCTCGGTCAGGGGTCGGGGAGCTGTTTTTT. The variable domain in full, completed from reference TRBV7-8 and TRBJ2-2, reads GAGVSQSPRYKVAKRGQDVALRCDPISGHVSLFWYQQALGQGPEFLTYFQNEAQLDKSGLPSDRFFAERPEGSVSTLKIQRTQQEDSAVYLCASSLARSGVGELFFGEGSRLTVL.

This chain links TRBV13 with TRBJ2-4, with no clear D. Trimming took 5 bases from V and 10 from J, leaving 12 bases between them. From germline, CDR1 is PRHDT and CDR2 FYEKMQ (reference sequence). The CDR3 length is 12 residues. The CDR3 DNA reads TGTGCCAGCAGCGCCGGGTATTCAATTCAGTACTTC. Translated: CASSAGYSIQYF.

This clonotype has more than one count but fewer than ten. The V and J genes are TRBV28 and TRBJ1-5; D not certain. The ends were cut back, 6 bases at V and 3 bases at J, with 12 bases in the middle. Germline-derived CDR1 and CDR2 are MDHEN and SYDVKM. The CDR3 spans 14 residues. The CDR3 DNA sequence: TGTGCCAGCAGCCCGCGGGGTAACAATCAGCCCCAGCATTTT. Its translation: CASSPRGNNQPQHF.

V and J are TRBV28 and TRBJ2-5; 9 positions agree with TRBD2. This CDR3 region has 15 residues. The J segment lost 0 bases and the V segment lost 6 bases, leaving 5 bases of the junction unmatched. Germline CDR1 is MDHEN and CDR2 is SYDVKM. The CDR3 spells CASRLAGWYQETQYF. CDR3 sequence (DNA): TGTGCCAGCAGACTAGCGGGTTGGTACCAAGAGACCCAGTACTTC.

This clonotype was counted many times. The gene calls are TRBV12-3 or TRBV12-4 and TRBJ1-4; 7 nucleotides agree with TRBD1. This CDR3 has 16 amino acids. V dropped 6 bases and J dropped 3; count of bases not matched to a gene: 10. This CDR3 reads CASSRSTGQANEKLFF. DNA for the CDR3: TGTGCCAGCAGCCGTAGTACAGGACAGGCTAATGAAAAACTGTTTTTT.

Only a few counts were recorded for this clonotype. The chain couples TRBV5-5 to TRBJ1-1; tentative D call: TRBD1 (5 bases). Trimming took off 4 bases at V and 0 bases at J, with 10 bases between the two ends. Germline CDR1 and CDR2: SGHKS and YYEKEE (reference sequence). CDR3 length equals 14 residues. The CDR3 coding sequence is TGTGCCAGCAGCCGGGGCTGGCTGAACACTGAAGCTTTCTTT. Encoded protein: CASSRGWLNTEAFF.

This clonotype was seen ten or more times. The chain recombines TRBV9 with TRBJ2-3, with unresolved D. The germline V gene has CDR1 SGDLS and CDR2 YYNGEE. Trimming removed 3 bases from V and 1 base from J, with 6 bases in between. The CDR3 has 13 amino acids. The CDR3 coding sequence is TGTGCCAGCAGCGGAGGCCGCACAGATACGCAGTATTTT. It codes for CASSGGRTDTQYF.

This chain links TRBV29-1 with TRBJ2-1, with D hard to call. The germline gives CDR1 SQVTM, CDR2 ANQGSEA. CDR3 length equals 15 residues. Deletions cut 3 bases from V and 6 bases from J, with 18 bases between. Here the CDR3 reads CSVESQDLSSNEQFF. Written as DNA, the CDR3 is TGCAGCGTTGAGTCCCAGGACCTCTCGTCCAATGAGCAGTTCTTC.

This clonotype was seen a few times. The V and J genes are TRBV6-5 and TRBJ2-1; 7 bases agree with TRBD1. The CDR3 length is 15 residues. Germline V CDR1 and CDR2: MNHEY, SVGAGI. With 0 bases clipped from V and 7 bases from J, the junction kept 6 bases outside the gene matches. The CDR3 DNA reads TGTGCCAGCAGTTACTCAGTGACAGGGCTTAATGAGCAGTTCTTC. Encoded protein: CASSYSVTGLNEQFF.

The chain has TRBV12-3 or TRBV12-4 and TRBJ1-5, with 8 positions matching TRBD1. J gave up 6 bases and V 6 bases, and 7 bases lay outside the gene matches. The CDR3 extends over 14 amino acids. As DNA, the CDR3 is TGTGCCAGCAGGATCGGACAGGGAGGTCAGCCCCAGCATTTT. It specifies CASRIGQGGQPQHF.